Each of the 25 T cell receptor beta chains below was sequenced from the same sample in a study of early T cells in non-severe SARS-CoV-2 infection. A single record per CDR3 protein comes from TCRdb applying MiXCR to the 5' RACE reads. The data show 30,000 to 40,000 distinct CDR3 sequences, under 8% seen once. The sample in question was whole blood, obtained at baseline. These receptors all come from an adult who was a healthcare worker with PCR-confirmed SARS-CoV-2 infection or an uninfected control (not recorded which).

This chain joins TRBV27 and TRBJ2-7, with D perhaps TRBD1 or TRBD2 (6 bases each). Germline loops: CDR1 MNHEY, CDR2 SMNVEV (reference sequence). With 4 bases removed from V and 6 bases from J, the gap between germline ends came to 19 bases. The CDR3 is made up of 15 amino acids. The CDR3 sequence is CASSSRGLPGSEQYF. The CDR3 nucleotides are TGTGCCAGCAGTTCCCGGGGGCTGCCAGGGAGCGAGCAGTACTTC.

The J gene is TRBJ2-1, the V gene TRBV11-2; D unresolved. This CDR3 is built from 15 residues. V was cut by 5 bases and J by 7 bases, with 18 bases left in between. Germline V CDR1 and CDR2: SGHAT, FQNNGV. The CDR3 DNA reads TGTGCCAGCAGCCCCCGCGAGCGCCTGAGGAATGAGCAGTTCTTC. This codes for CASSPRERLRNEQFF.

This clonotype was counted only a few times. The rearrangement links TRBV6-5 to TRBJ2-3; TRBD1 matches at 7 bases. V lost 4 bases to trimming and J lost 5 bases; unmatched junction nucleotides: 9. Germline CDR1 reads MNHEY; CDR2 reads SVGAGI. The length of the CDR3 is 15 residues. This CDR3 reads CASSSGTAHEDTQYF. CDR3 coding DNA: TGTGCCAGCAGTTCCGGGACAGCCCATGAAGATACGCAGTATTTT.

This clonotype occurred many times. This sequence joins TRBV25-1 and TRBJ2-5; 7 bases fit TRBD1. V lost 4 bases, J lost 3 bases, and 8 bases stayed unmatched. The CDR3 has 15 residues. CDR1 and CDR2 (germline): MGHDK, SYGVNS. The chain's CDR3 is CASSGSDRTEETQYF. The CDR3 coding sequence is TGTGCCAGCAGTGGGTCGGACAGGACCGAAGAGACCCAGTACTTC.

This clonotype appeared many times. The chain is built from TRBV11-2 and TRBJ2-7; 9 positions match TRBD1. The CDR3 consists of 14 residues. After removal of 7 bases from V and 4 bases from J, the junction contained 8 bases not matched to a gene. The V gene's germline CDR1 is SGHAT and CDR2 FQNNGV. The CDR3 spells CASTEGQGDYEQYF. CDR3 DNA sequence: TGTGCCAGCACCGAGGGACAGGGTGATTACGAGCAGTACTTC.

Ten or more counts support this clonotype. The chain has TRBV2 and TRBJ1-2; D remains ambiguous. The germline V and J ends were trimmed by 6 bases and 10 bases, with 21 bases remaining between them. This CDR3 region has 14 residues. Per germline, CDR1 SNHLY and CDR2 FYNNEI. Written as DNA, the CDR3 is TGTGCCAGCAGCACTATATCTGGAGCTATGGACTACACCTTC. Translation: CASSTISGAMDYTF. Together with reference TRBV2 and TRBJ1-2, the CDR3 gives the full variable domain: EPEVTQTPSHQVTQMGQEVILRCVPISNHLYFYWYRQILGQKVEFLVSFYNNEISEKSEIFDDQFSVERPDGSNFTLKIRSTKLEDSAMYFCASSTISGAMDYTFGSGTRLTVV.

This clonotype was seen ten or more times. The chain joins TRBV19 to TRBJ2-2; TRBD2 might be the D (5 bases). CDR1 is LNHDA, CDR2 SQIVND, per germline (reference sequence). The V and J ends lost 3 bases and 6 bases respectively, with 8 bases between them. The CDR3 spans 13 residues. DNA for the CDR3: TGTGCCAGTAGTATTAAGAGGGCCGGGGAGCTGTTTTTT. Translating it yields CASSIKRAGELFF.

The table lists this clonotype with a few counts. The V call is TRBV20-1, the J call TRBJ2-1; D gene uncertain. CDR3 length: 14 residues. Trimming left V 5 bases short and J 6 bases short, with 17 bases between. The germline V gene encodes CDR1 DFQATT and CDR2 SNEGSKA (reference sequence). The CDR3 nucleotides read TGCAGTGCTCCGACCCTGTACTACTTCAATGAGCAGTTCTTC. It is translated as CSAPTLYYFNEQFF.

This clonotype was picked up one time. Given a much more abundant clone one base away, this may be a read error. The chain uses TRBV14 and TRBJ2-7; 10 bases are a match to TRBD1. Germline loops: CDR1 SGHDN, CDR2 FVKESK. Trimming cost V 3 bases and J 5 bases; bases outside gene matches: 7. The CDR3 length is 15 residues. As DNA, the CDR3 is TGTGCCAGCAGCCATAGACAGGGGGCAATCAACGAGCAGTACTTC. Protein product: CASSHRQGAINEQYF.

Many counts were recorded for this clonotype. The V gene is TRBV6-5, the J gene TRBJ2-1; TRBD1 aligns across 12 bases. The germline V gene encodes CDR1 MNHEY and CDR2 SVGAGI. After removal of 4 bases from V and 0 bases from J, the junction contained 7 bases not matched to a gene. CDR3 length: 18 amino acids. CDR3 amino acids: CASSSGTGGTSSYNEQFF. CDR3 in DNA: TGTGCCAGCAGTTCCGGGACAGGGGGCACGAGCTCCTACAATGAGCAGTTCTTC.

This clonotype was picked up a small number of times. This rearrangement joins TRBV24-1 to TRBJ1-5; D is possibly TRBD1 (6 bases). Germline-derived CDR1 and CDR2 are KGHDR and SFDVKD. The CDR3 totals 16 residues. V was cut by 5 bases and J by 9 bases, with 22 bases left in between. The CDR3 nucleotides read TGTGCCACCAGTGCTCGGGACACCGGTAGTGATGGGCCCCAGCATTTT. Amino acid sequence: CATSARDTGSDGPQHF.

This clonotype was found many times. The V and J genes are TRBV7-9 and TRBJ2-5, with a weak D call TRBD2 (7 bases). Trimming took 5 bases from V and 4 from J, leaving 23 bases between them. Germline loops: CDR1 SEHNR, CDR2 FQNEAQ (reference sequence). The CDR3 covers 17 residues. CDR3 in DNA: TGTGCCAGCAGCCGTCGGGGTGCGGGGGCCGACGGAGAGACCCAGTACTTC. Amino acid sequence: CASSRRGAGADGETQYF.

This clonotype occurred many times. This rearrangement joins TRBV12-3 or TRBV12-4 to TRBJ1-1, with a tentative D call TRBD1 (5 bases). Trimming cost V 6 bases and J 1 base, with 12 bases left between them. The CDR3 has 14 amino acids. The CDR3 region is CASRWGGANTEAFF. CDR3 bases: TGTGCCAGCAGATGGGGGGGTGCGAACACTGAAGCTTTCTTT.

The chain combines TRBV11-3 with TRBJ2-2; 7 nucleotides match TRBD1. Germline V gene data show CDR1 as SGHNT and CDR2 as YENEEA. This CDR3 is built from 16 residues. V shed 1 base, J shed 4 bases, and the junction held 6 bases outside the gene matches. CDR3 in DNA: TGTGCCAGCAGCTTAGGTGCGGACAGGAGCACCGGGGAGCTGTTTTTT. As protein: CASSLGADRSTGELFF.

This clonotype was recorded at least ten times. The genes are TRBV7-2 and TRBJ1-3; no clear D. From germline, CDR1 is SGHTA and CDR2 FQGNSA. Trimming removed 2 bases from V and 4 bases from J, with 6 bases in between. This CDR3 spans 13 amino acids. CDR3 sequence reads: CASSLSSGNTIYF. As DNA, the CDR3 is TGTGCCAGCAGCTTATCCTCCGGAAACACCATATATTTT.

Only a few counts were recorded for this clonotype. This rearrangement joins TRBV6-5 to TRBJ2-5; D is perhaps TRBD1 or TRBD2 (6 bases each). CDR1 and CDR2 (germline): MNHEY, SVGAGI. CDR3 length: 14 amino acids. V was clipped by 3 bases and J by 5 bases, with 13 bases between them. CDR3 nucleotides: TGTGCCAGCAGTTATACGGGGGCGGGGGAGACCCAGTACTTC. Its protein product is CASSYTGAGETQYF.

The table lists this clonotype with a few counts. The chain uses TRBV27 and TRBJ2-7; 7 bases are shared with TRBD1. The CDR3 is 14 amino acids. J was trimmed by 1 base and V by 2 bases; bases with no gene match: 2. Germline V lookup: CDR1 MNHEY, CDR2 SMNVEV (reference sequence). CDR3 sequence (DNA): TGTGCCAGCAGTTTAGGGACAGCTTCCTACGAGCAGTACTTC. Its translation: CASSLGTASYEQYF.

The table lists this clonotype with many counts. The chain links TRBV20-1 to TRBJ2-7; perhaps TRBD2 as D (6 bases). Trimming stripped 3 bases from V and 6 bases from J, with 12 bases between. The CDR3 consists of 12 residues. Germline V lookup: CDR1 DFQATT, CDR2 SNEGSKA (reference sequence). The CDR3 DNA reads as TGCAGTGCTAGCGGGAGAAGGGTCGAGCAGTACTTC. Translating gives CSASGRRVEQYF.

This chain joins TRBV3-1 and TRBJ2-1; D remains ambiguous. Trimming removed 6 bases from V and 5 bases from J, with 14 bases in between. Looked up from germline, CDR1 is LGHDT and CDR2 is YNNKEL (reference sequence). CDR3 length: 14 residues. CDR3 sequence: CASSGEGENNEQFF. In DNA form, the CDR3 reads TGTGCCAGCAGTGGAGAAGGTGAGAACAATGAGCAGTTCTTC.

The rearrangement uses TRBV7-9 and TRBJ2-3, with D uncertain. The length of the CDR3 is 12 residues. Between the trimmed V and J ends, which lost 6 bases and 8 bases, there was a span of 12 bases. Germline assignment: CDR1 SEHNR and CDR2 FQNEAQ (reference sequence). The CDR3 nucleotides read TGTGCCAGCAGGCTCCCGGGTGGTACGCAGTATTTT. Translated, it gives CASRLPGGTQYF.

The sample holds many counts of this clonotype. This chain uses TRBV10-3 with TRBJ1-1; D perhaps matches TRBD1 (5 bases). Deletions cut 8 bases from V and 1 base from J, with 14 bases between. The CDR3 is 14 amino acids. Germline loops: CDR1 ENHRY, CDR2 SYGVKD. The CDR3 protein is CAIGDQGGNTEAFF. The CDR3 DNA reads as TGTGCCATCGGGGACCAGGGCGGGAACACTGAAGCTTTCTTT.

This clonotype occurred many times. The chain employs TRBV20-1 and TRBJ2-3; no clear D. V gave up 3 bases and J gave up 2 bases, with 12 bases separating them. This CDR3 has 14 residues. From germline, CDR1 is DFQATT and CDR2 SNEGSKA (reference sequence). The chain's CDR3 is CSASVVAATDTQYF. The CDR3 bases are TGCAGTGCTAGTGTAGTGGCGGCCACAGATACGCAGTATTTT.

In this sample, this clonotype turned up many times. This chain connects TRBV6-2 or TRBV6-3 to TRBJ2-1; D not resolved. V gave up 0 bases and J gave up 2 bases, with 11 bases separating them. Germline V CDR1 and CDR2: MNHEY, SVGEGT. CDR3 length: 16 residues. The CDR3 region has the DNA TGTGCCAGCAGTTACTCCCTAACCAGCGCCTACAATGAGCAGTTCTTC. This sequence encodes CASSYSLTSAYNEQFF.

The gene calls are TRBV7-8 and TRBJ2-5, with 7 bases matching TRBD2. Trimming removed 5 bases from V and 3 bases from J; junction bases left unmatched: 6. The CDR3 runs 14 residues. Per germline, CDR1 SGHVS and CDR2 FQNEAQ. Here the CDR3 reads CASSLGTTKETQYF. The CDR3 bases are TGTGCCAGCAGCCTGGGGACTACCAAAGAGACCCAGTACTTC.

In its sample, this clonotype was seen many times. The V and J genes are TRBV18 and TRBJ1-2, with D unclear. The V end was cut by 0 bases, the J end by 3 bases, with 8 bases between. Germline lookup yields CDR1 KGHSH and CDR2 LQKENI. This CDR3 spans 14 amino acids. CDR3 sequence reads: CASSPPADYYGYTF. CDR3 sequence (DNA): TGTGCCAGCTCACCACCGGCAGACTACTATGGCTACACCTTC.